These 15 T cell receptor beta chains share one sample of origin, sequenced in a study of T cells after yellow fever vaccination. TCRdb processed the 5' RACE reads anew with MiXCR; each CDR3 protein has one entry. The data contain hundreds of thousands of distinct CDR3 sequences, 9% to 15% of them singletons. Material: PBMCs, obtained on the day of the yellow fever booster vaccination. These receptors were obtained from a man younger than 45 who received the YFV17D yellow fever vaccine.

A few counts support this clonotype. This chain connects TRBV30 to TRBJ2-3; no firm D call. Germline loops: CDR1 GTSNPN, CDR2 SVGIG (reference sequence). With 2 bases removed from V and 2 bases from J, the gap between germline ends came to 8 bases. The CDR3 sequence is 13 residues long. CDR3 residues: CAWSRVTTDTQYF. The CDR3 DNA is TGTGCCTGGAGTAGGGTGACCACAGATACGCAGTATTTT.

There are a few counts of this clonotype. The rearrangement links TRBV7-2 to TRBJ2-7, with 8 bases lining up with TRBD2. Trimming removed 4 bases from V and 6 bases from J; junction bases left unmatched: 14. The CDR3 contains 16 residues. Germline V gives CDR1 SGHTA, CDR2 FQGNSA. The CDR3 here is CASSYPSGFAGGEQYF. In nucleotides, the CDR3 is TGTGCCAGCAGCTATCCTAGCGGGTTCGCGGGGGGCGAGCAGTACTTC.

This clonotype has a handful of counts. The chain recombines TRBV6-2 or TRBV6-3 with TRBJ2-3; 7 bases agree with TRBD2. V lost 4 bases and J lost 6; bases outside the gene matches: 10. There are 15 residues in the CDR3. The germline gives CDR1 MNHEY, CDR2 SVGEGT. The CDR3 sequence is CASSSEAGTADTQYF. DNA for the CDR3: TGTGCCAGCAGTTCCGAAGCGGGAACCGCCGATACGCAGTATTTT.

In this sample, this clonotype turned up a few times. This sequence joins TRBV12-3 or TRBV12-4 and TRBJ1-2, with 10 bases that match TRBD1. V was pared by 0 bases and J by 8 bases, with 6 bases of the junction left unmatched. This CDR3 is 15 amino acids long. The CDR3 sequence: CASSLAGQGYEGYTF. CDR3 nucleotide sequence: TGTGCCAGCAGTTTAGCGGGACAGGGGTACGAGGGCTACACCTTC.

Written as DNA, the CDR3 is TGTGCCATCAGTGAGTTAGATGTATTTTACTTC. Translated: CAISELDVFYF. V usage is TRBV10-3 and J usage is TRBJ2-7; D uncertain. Germline V gene lookup returns CDR1 ENHRY and CDR2 SYGVKD. The length of the CDR3 is 11 residues. V shed 1 base and J shed 13 bases, with 11 bases lying between them.

The gene calls are TRBV9 and TRBJ1-2; D is ambiguous. In germline, CDR1 is SGDLS, CDR2 YYNGEE. The CDR3 has 15 amino acids. Trimming removed 4 bases at V and 3 bases at J, with 16 bases between. The CDR3: CASSSTARADYGYTF. CDR3 sequence (DNA): TGTGCCAGCAGCTCCACAGCTAGGGCAGACTATGGCTACACCTTC.

In its sample, this clonotype was seen a few times. The CDR3 sequence: CSARDTGTRSYNEQFF. The CDR3 DNA is TGCAGTGCTAGAGATACCGGGACTAGATCCTACAATGAGCAGTTCTTC. The rearrangement links TRBV20-1 to TRBJ2-1, with 8 bases identical to TRBD2. Losses at the gene ends were 0 bases for V and 1 base for J; bases not matched to a gene: 5. The CDR3 covers 16 residues. Germline V gene data show CDR1 as DFQATT and CDR2 as SNEGSKA (reference sequence).

This clonotype has only a few counts. The chain combines TRBV24-1 with TRBJ2-1; perhaps TRBD2 as D (7 bases). The CDR3 spans 13 residues. V was trimmed by 9 bases and J by 7 bases, leaving 15 bases between them. Germline V gene lookup returns CDR1 KGHDR and CDR2 SFDVKD. CDR3 region: CATGGGAGNEQFF. CDR3 DNA sequence: TGTGCCACCGGTGGGGGGGCGGGTAATGAGCAGTTCTTC.

This clonotype was recorded a few times. The gene calls are TRBV5-6 and TRBJ2-2; D possibly corresponds to TRBD2 (6 bases). This CDR3 contains 16 residues. From germline, CDR1 is SGHDT and CDR2 YYEEEE. Trimming cost V 2 bases and J 4 bases, with 15 bases left between them. The CDR3, as DNA: TGTGCCAGCAGCTTACTCCTAGCGTCGGGCACCGGGGAGCTGTTTTTT. Protein product: CASSLLLASGTGELFF. Full variable domain (rest looked up from reference TRBV5-6 and TRBJ2-2): DAGVTQSPTHLIKTRGQQVTLRCSPKSGHDTVSWYQQALGQGPQFIFQYYEEEERQRGNFPDRFSGHQFPNYSSELNVNALLLGDSALYLCASSLLLASGTGELFFGEGSRLTVL.

This clonotype was counted between two and nine times. The chain carries TRBV20-1 and TRBJ2-1, with a possible D match to TRBD2 (5 bases). The CDR3 spans 14 residues. CDR1 DFQATT and CDR2 SNEGSKA come from the germline V gene (reference sequence). With 3 bases removed from V and 7 bases from J, the gap between germline ends came to 16 bases. CDR3 nucleotides: TGCAGTGCTAGGGCTAGCTCCCCCCGGAATGAGCAGTTCTTC. As protein: CSARASSPRNEQFF.

This clonotype has just a few counts. V is TRBV20-1 and J is TRBJ2-3; D could derive from TRBD1 or TRBD2 (7 bases each). Trimming removed 5 bases at V and 1 base at J, with 19 bases between. There are 16 residues in the CDR3. CDR1 is DFQATT and CDR2 is SNEGSKA in the germline V gene (reference sequence). Here the CDR3 reads CSASLRAGTGTDTQYF. CDR3 coding DNA: TGCAGTGCTTCCCTCCGAGCGGGGACAGGCACAGATACGCAGTATTTT.

This clonotype has ten or more counts. The CDR3 here is CASNQEGTGHEKLFF. CDR3 nucleotides: TGTGCCAGTAACCAGGAAGGGACAGGACATGAAAAACTGTTTTTT. The chain is built from TRBV19 and TRBJ1-4, with 8 nucleotides matching TRBD1. The length of the CDR3 is 15 residues. CDR1 and CDR2 from the germline V gene are LNHDA and SQIVND (reference sequence). The V segment lost 7 bases and the J segment 6 bases; nucleotides outside the gene matches: 10. Drawing the rest from reference TRBV19 and TRBJ1-4, the complete variable domain is DGGITQSPKYLFRKEGQNVTLSCEQNLNHDAMYWYRQDPGQGLRLIYYSQIVNDFQKGDIAEGYSVSREKKESFPLTVTSAQKNPTAFYLCASNQEGTGHEKLFFGSGTQLSVL.

The V call is TRBV15, the J call TRBJ1-2; no clear D gene. This CDR3 has 14 residues. The germline gives CDR1 LNHNV, CDR2 YYDKDF (reference sequence). The ends were cut back, 1 base at V and 6 bases at J, with 12 bases in the middle. The CDR3 DNA reads as TGTGCCACCAGCAGAGGAGGAACGCGGAATGGCTACACCTTC. This codes for CATSRGGTRNGYTF.

In its sample, this clonotype was seen a few times. This chain joins TRBV7-8 and TRBJ2-7, with D perhaps TRBD1 or TRBD2 (7 bases each). CDR3 length: 14 amino acids. V gave up 2 bases and J gave up 3 bases, with 11 bases separating them. Germline CDR1 is SGHVS and CDR2 is FQNEAQ. CDR3 nucleotides: TGTGCCAGCAGCTTACAGGGGGAGGGCTACGAGCAGTACTTC. It translates to CASSLQGEGYEQYF.

With regard to this clonotype: At one end the junction does not follow the germline gene, possibly because of a read error. The chain uses TRBV7-2 and TRBJ2-5, with 11 bases fitting TRBD2. The germline V gene encodes CDR1 SGHTA and CDR2 FQGNSA. The CDR3 has 16 residues. DNA of the CDR3: TGTTCCAGCAGCTCACTAGCGGGAGCGTCGGGAGAGACCCAGTACTTC. It specifies CSSSSLAGASGETQYF. Drawing the rest from reference TRBV7-2 and TRBJ2-5, the complete variable domain is GAGVSQSPSNKVTEKGKDVELRCDPISGHTALYWYRQSLGQGLEFLIYFQGNSAPDKSGLPSDRFSAERTGGSVSTLTIQRTQQEDSAVYLCSSSSLAGASGETQYFGPGTRLLVL.